The T cell receptor beta chain under discussion was sequenced for a study of blood T cell repertoires in COVID-19. The ends lost 6 bases at V and 3 bases at J; junction bases unmatched: 10. The CDR3 sequence is 16 residues long. Germline values: CDR1 SGHTA, CDR2 FQGNSA. The table came from immunoSEQ multiplex PCR; TCRdb's copy has only in-frame clones and leaves some out. This sample has 200,000 to 250,000 clones, with nearly 90% found just once. Grouping used clinical history reported by participants in a survey and questionnaire. The clonotype comes from a man aged 25-40 years who had been exposed to COVID-19. The specimen sequenced was PBMCs or T cells enriched from blood (not recorded which). The chain has TRBV7-2 and TRBJ2-1; the match to TRBD2 covers 8 bases. The CDR3 nucleotides read TGTGCCAGCAGACCTCCCGGGGGGGCCGGCTACAATGAGCAGTTCTTC. It translates to CASRPPGGAGYNEQFF.